The 19 T cell receptor beta chains below were found in one sample sequenced in a study of blood T cell repertoires in COVID-19. The table came from immunoSEQ multiplex PCR; TCRdb's copy has only in-frame clones and leaves some out. The sample gives hundreds of thousands of clones, approximately 90% of which show up once; more than 9% is in the top ten. Sequenced input: peripheral blood. The receptors derive from a man aged 50 to 60 with COVID-19, enrolled during active disease.

The chain has TRBV5-4 and TRBJ2-1, with TRBD2 matching 14 bases. The CDR3 has 16 amino acids. Looked up from germline, CDR1 is SGHNT and CDR2 is YYREEE (reference sequence). Unmatched junction bases numbered 6, after V lost 2 bases and J lost 8 bases. The CDR3 is CASSLETSGGVDEQFF. The CDR3 nucleotides read TGTGCCAGCAGCTTAGAGACTAGCGGGGGGGTGGATGAGCAGTTCTTC.

This chain links TRBV9 with TRBJ2-1; 12 nucleotides match TRBD2. This CDR3 comprises 15 residues. V gave up 5 bases and J gave up 4 bases; unmatched junction bases: 4. Per germline, CDR1 SGDLS and CDR2 YYNGEE. The CDR3 region has the DNA TGTGCCAGCAGTAGGACTAGCGGGGTGTACAATGAGCAGTTCTTC. Its protein is CASSRTSGVYNEQFF.

As to this clone: In the same sample, other DNA sequences code for this CDR3. The chain joins TRBV5-6 to TRBJ2-7, with D unclear. V was pared by 0 bases and J by 1 base, with 5 bases between. The CDR3 runs 13 residues. Germline lookup yields CDR1 SGHDT and CDR2 YYEEEE. The CDR3 sequence is CASSLGQSYEQYF. The CDR3 region has the DNA TGTGCCAGCAGCTTGGGACAATCCTACGAGCAGTACTTC.

The chain uses TRBV2 and TRBJ2-2, with D perhaps TRBD1 (6 bases). Germline V CDR1 and CDR2: SNHLY, FYNNEI. The CDR3 covers 15 residues. Trimming shortened V by 6 bases and J by 3 bases, and 14 bases separated the two germline ends. In nucleotides, the CDR3 is TGTGCCAGCAGCGAACAGGGTTCGGACACCGGGGAGCTGTTTTTT. Protein product: CASSEQGSDTGELFF.

The gene calls are TRBV6-5 and TRBJ1-5; tentatively, D is TRBD1 (5 bases). Trimming left V 2 bases short and J 0 bases short, with 8 bases between. The CDR3 totals 15 residues. In germline, CDR1 is MNHEY, CDR2 SVGAGI. The CDR3 DNA follows: TGTGCCAGCAGTTACATCCAGGGTAGCAATCAGCCCCAGCATTTT. Its translation is CASSYIQGSNQPQHF.

This clone was seen more than once but under ten times. The chain links TRBV27 to TRBJ2-5, with TRBD1 matching over 7 bases. The V segment lost 3 bases and the J segment 1 base; nucleotides outside the gene matches: 5. CDR3 length: 15 amino acids. Germline-derived CDR1 and CDR2 are MNHEY and SMNVEV (reference sequence). The CDR3 reads CASSFLRDSQETQYF. In DNA form, the CDR3 reads TGTGCCAGCAGTTTCTTACGGGACAGCCAAGAGACCCAGTACTTC.

This rearrangement joins TRBV5-1 to TRBJ1-4; weak D call: TRBD1 (5 bases). The V and J ends lost 2 bases and 5 bases respectively, with 7 bases between them. Germline-derived CDR1 and CDR2 are SGHRS and YFSETQ. The CDR3 sequence is 13 residues long. The DNA for the CDR3 is TGCGCCAGCAGCTTCGGGGGAAATGAAAAACTGTTTTTT. This sequence encodes CASSFGGNEKLFF.

In its sample, this clone was seen once. The V gene is TRBV16, the J gene TRBJ2-1, with D perhaps TRBD2 (6 bases). Germline loops: CDR1 KGHSY, CDR2 FQNENV. V dropped 0 bases and J dropped 0 bases, with 9 bases sitting between them. The CDR3 runs to 16 residues. The chain's CDR3 is CASSQSGGYSYNEQFF. CDR3 nucleotides: TGTGCCAGCAGCCAATCGGGAGGTTACTCCTACAATGAGCAGTTCTTC. Full variable domain (outside the CDR3, taken from reference TRBV16 and TRBJ2-1): GEEVAQTPKHLVRGEGQKAKLYCAPIKGHSYVFWYQQVLKNEFKFLISFQNENVFDETGMPKERFSAKCLPNSPCSLEIQATKLEDSAVYFCASSQSGGYSYNEQFFGPGTRLTVL.

The rearrangement joins TRBV11-3 to TRBJ2-1; D may be TRBD2 (6 bases). Trimming left V 1 base short and J 10 bases short, with 14 bases between. Germline-derived CDR1 and CDR2 are SGHNT and YENEEA. The CDR3 sequence is 14 residues long. The CDR3: CASSLVRSSGEQFF. The CDR3 coding sequence is TGTGCCAGCAGCTTAGTGCGGTCCAGCGGGGAGCAGTTCTTC.

The gene calls are TRBV19 and TRBJ2-1; 10 nucleotides line up with TRBD1. The germline gives CDR1 LNHDA, CDR2 SQIVND (reference sequence). V trimming: 3 bases; J trimming: 6 bases; junction bases outside the gene matches: 5. This CDR3 has 15 residues. The chain's CDR3 is CASSISGTGVNEQFF. Written as DNA, the CDR3 is TGTGCCAGTAGTATTTCCGGGACAGGGGTCAATGAGCAGTTCTTC.

The chain links TRBV6-1 to TRBJ2-3; 7 bases line up with TRBD1. Germline V lookup: CDR1 MNHNS, CDR2 SASEGT. J was trimmed by 2 bases and V by 2 bases; bases with no gene match: 7. The CDR3 totals 16 residues. CDR3 coding DNA: TGTGCCAGCAGTGAATGGCAAGACAGGGTCACAGATACGCAGTATTTT. It encodes CASSEWQDRVTDTQYF.

The chain has TRBV30 and TRBJ2-1; TRBD1 agrees at 7 bases. The CDR3 runs to 13 residues. The J segment lost 6 bases and the V segment lost 2 bases, leaving 4 bases of the junction unmatched. CDR1 and CDR2 from the germline V gene are GTSNPN and SVGIG (reference sequence). This CDR3 reads CAWSPAGGNEQFF. CDR3 DNA sequence: TGTGCCTGGAGTCCGGCAGGGGGCAATGAGCAGTTCTTC. The variable domain in full, with the rest retrieved from reference TRBV30 and TRBJ2-1, is SQTIHQWPATLVQPVGSPLSLECTVEGTSNPNLYWYRQAAGRGLQLLFYSVGIGQISSEVPQNLSASRPQDRQFILSSKKLLLSDSGFYLCAWSPAGGNEQFFGPGTRLTVL.

CDR3 nucleotides: TGTGCCATCAGTTCCCAGGGGGGCAATCAGCCCCAGCATTTT. Translation gives CAISSQGGNQPQHF. The chain is built from TRBV10-3 and TRBJ1-5; 7 positions match TRBD1. CDR3 length: 14 residues. The germline V gene encodes CDR1 ENHRY and CDR2 SYGVKD. The junction had 3 bases not matched to a gene; V was cut back by 5 bases and J by 2 bases.

CDR3 protein: CASSPTGMDTQYF. CDR3 coding DNA: TGTGCCAGCTCACCAACAGGGATGGATACGCAGTATTTT. The chain uses TRBV18 and TRBJ2-3; possibly TRBD1 for D (6 bases). Trimming shortened V by 2 bases and J by 6 bases, and 9 bases separated the two germline ends. Germline loops: CDR1 KGHSH, CDR2 LQKENI. The CDR3 is 13 amino acids.

The chain is built from TRBV6-2 or TRBV6-3 and TRBJ1-1, with 7 bases matching TRBD1. The CDR3 loop spans 17 amino acids. V dropped 2 bases and J dropped 0; count of bases not matched to a gene: 9. Per germline, CDR1 MNHEY and CDR2 SVGEGT. CDR3 coding DNA: TGTGCCAGCAGTTACGTCGGCAGGGGGAGAATGAACACTGAAGCTTTCTTT. This gives the protein CASSYVGRGRMNTEAFF.

CDR3 residues: CAWSQDTEAFF. CDR3 DNA: TGTGCCTGGAGTCAGGACACTGAAGCTTTCTTT. This sequence joins TRBV30 and TRBJ1-1; no clear D. Germline V gene sequence: CDR1 GTSNPN, CDR2 SVGIG (reference sequence). The CDR3 contains 11 residues. V dropped 2 bases and J dropped 3 bases, with 4 bases sitting between them.

The J gene is TRBJ1-5, the V gene TRBV5-1, with 7 bases aligning to TRBD1. The CDR3 extends over 17 amino acids. V shed 4 bases, J shed 0 bases, and the junction held 10 bases outside the gene matches. Per germline, CDR1 SGHRS and CDR2 YFSETQ. The CDR3 is CASSPNAGGSSNQPQHF. The CDR3 nucleotides read TGCGCCAGCAGCCCTAACGCAGGGGGAAGTAGCAATCAGCCCCAGCATTTT.

The V call is TRBV9, the J call TRBJ1-2, with 11 bases fitting TRBD1. Germline CDR1 SGDLS, CDR2 YYNGEE. V lost 0 bases, J lost 3 bases, and 7 bases stayed unmatched. The CDR3 loop spans 17 amino acids. The DNA for the CDR3 is TGTGCCAGCAGCGTAGGGACAGGGGGCGCATTAGACTATGGCTACACCTTC. Protein sequence: CASSVGTGGALDYGYTF.

The J gene is TRBJ2-3, the V gene TRBV6-5, with TRBD1 matching 7 bases. The CDR3 runs to 13 residues. Trimming at V came to 5 bases and at J to 6 bases, leaving 5 bases not matched to a gene. Germline assignment: CDR1 MNHEY and CDR2 SVGAGI. In DNA form, the CDR3 reads TGTGCCAGCAGTCCTACACAGGGGGATACGCAGTATTTT. Encoded protein: CASSPTQGDTQYF.